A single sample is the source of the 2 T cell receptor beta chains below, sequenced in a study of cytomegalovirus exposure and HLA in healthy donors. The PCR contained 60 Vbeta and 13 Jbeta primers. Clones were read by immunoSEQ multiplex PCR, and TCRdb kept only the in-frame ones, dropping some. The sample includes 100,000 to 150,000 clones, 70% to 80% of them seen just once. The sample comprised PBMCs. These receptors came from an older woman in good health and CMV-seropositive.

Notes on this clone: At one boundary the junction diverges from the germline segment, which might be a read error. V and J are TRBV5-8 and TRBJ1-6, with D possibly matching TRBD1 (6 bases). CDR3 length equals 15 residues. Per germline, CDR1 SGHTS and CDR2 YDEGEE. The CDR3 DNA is TGTGCCAGCAGGCTTGGGGGGGCAGGTAATCCACCCCTCCACTTT. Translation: CASRLGGAGNPPLHF. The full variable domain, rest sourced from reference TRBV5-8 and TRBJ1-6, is EAGVTQSPTHLIKTRGQQATLRCSPISGHTSVYWYQQALGLGLQFLLWYDEGEERNRGNFPPRFSGRQFPNYSSELNVNALELEDSALYLCASRLGGAGNPPLHFGNGTRLTVT.

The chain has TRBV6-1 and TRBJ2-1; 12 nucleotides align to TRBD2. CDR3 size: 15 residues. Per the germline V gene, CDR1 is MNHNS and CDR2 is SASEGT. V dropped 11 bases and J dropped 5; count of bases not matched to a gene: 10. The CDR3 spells CAPQAGLAGNNEQFF. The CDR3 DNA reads TGTGCCCCGCAAGCAGGACTAGCGGGGAACAATGAGCAGTTCTTC.